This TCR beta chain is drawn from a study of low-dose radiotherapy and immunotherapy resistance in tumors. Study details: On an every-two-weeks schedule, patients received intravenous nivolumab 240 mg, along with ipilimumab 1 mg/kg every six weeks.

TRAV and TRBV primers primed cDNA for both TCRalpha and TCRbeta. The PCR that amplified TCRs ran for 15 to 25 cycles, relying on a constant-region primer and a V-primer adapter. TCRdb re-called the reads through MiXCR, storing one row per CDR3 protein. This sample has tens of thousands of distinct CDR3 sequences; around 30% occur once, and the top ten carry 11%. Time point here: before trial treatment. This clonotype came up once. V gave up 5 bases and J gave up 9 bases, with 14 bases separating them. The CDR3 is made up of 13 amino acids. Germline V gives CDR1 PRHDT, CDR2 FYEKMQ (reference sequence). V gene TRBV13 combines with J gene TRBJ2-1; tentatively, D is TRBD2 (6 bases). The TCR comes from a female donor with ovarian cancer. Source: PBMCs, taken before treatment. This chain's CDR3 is CASSNFGSTEQFF. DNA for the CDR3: TGTGCCAGCAGCAACTTCGGGAGTACTGAGCAGTTCTTC.